This T cell receptor beta chain was sequenced in a study of shared clonotypes between healthy human individuals. Broader study findings: Represented genetic and exposure-history diversity was restricted by having few donors. Relative to memory subsets, naive subsets generally showed larger estimated richness.

CDR1 and CDR2 (germline): KGHSH, LQKENI. Trimming at V came to 3 bases and at J to 2 bases, leaving 1 base not matched to a gene. This CDR3 is built from 14 residues. Positive CCR7 selection of CD45RO-negative cells yielded the naive CD8 cells, and terminally differentiated effector memory CD45RA+ cells were excluded. There were only Caucasian adults among the donors, and all lived in Nashville, Tennessee. Assay used: immunoSEQ multiplex PCR; TCRdb lists only in-frame clones, some missing. In the table there are 1.5 million to 2.5 million clones, about 95% of which are singletons. Note on this clone: What it binds is unknown. Other DNA sequences in the sample encode the same CDR3.

The sample comprised naive CD8+ T cells sorted from blood. The chain combines TRBV18 with TRBJ2-7, with 10 bases fitting TRBD1. This TCR came from a man between 18 and 29 years old in good health. Here the CDR3 DNA reads TGTGCCAGCTCACCTGACAGGGGGCCCTACGAGCAGTACTTC. Translated, it gives CASSPDRGPYEQYF.